Below, 30 T cell receptor beta chains from the same sample are listed, as sequenced in a study of T-cell memory formation after mild COVID-19. MiXCR, run by TCRdb on the 5' RACE reads, gives a single entry per CDR3 protein. The table has 250,000 to 350,000 distinct CDR3 sequences, roughly 17% seen once; the top ten hold approximately 25%. Source material: PBMCs or a T cell subset sorted from them (not recorded which). These receptors came from a young man who had mild COVID-19 (a few samples of this study predate the infection). Cell type and time point are not known.

The rearrangement uses TRBV5-1 and TRBJ2-3, with D maybe TRBD2 (6 bases). CDR1 SGHRS and CDR2 YFSETQ come from the germline V gene. CDR3 length: 17 residues. The V gene lost 0 bases and the J gene lost 4 bases, with 18 bases spanning the gap. As DNA, the CDR3 is TGCGCCAGCAGCTTGGCCCGGGGGACGGAGGGCCCAGATACGCAGTATTTT. Translated, it gives CASSLARGTEGPDTQYF.

This chain uses TRBV5-4 with TRBJ2-5, with 7 bases that match TRBD2. The germline CDR1 and CDR2 sequences are SGHNT and YYREEE (reference sequence). With V trimmed by 4 bases and J by 7 bases, 7 bases remained unmatched. The CDR3 runs 13 residues. CDR3 nucleotides: TGTGCCAGCAGCACGACTAGCTTAGGGACCCAGTACTTC. It codes for CASSTTSLGTQYF.

This clonotype was observed many times. This chain links TRBV11-2 with TRBJ2-7; D gene unclear. The ends were cut back, 1 base at V and 0 bases at J, with 7 bases in the middle. The CDR3 runs 14 residues. CDR1 and CDR2 (germline): SGHAT, FQNNGV. CDR3 DNA sequence: TGTGCCAGCAGCTTAGCTGCTAACTCCTACGAGCAGTACGTC. Amino acids: CASSLAANSYEQYV.

V usage is TRBV5-1 and J usage is TRBJ1-1, with 8 bases fitting TRBD1. Germline values: CDR1 SGHRS, CDR2 YFSETQ. CDR3 length equals 14 residues. The ends lost 7 bases at V and 11 bases at J; junction bases unmatched: 16. The chain's CDR3 is CASQLPGQGSPAFF. CDR3 sequence (DNA): TGCGCCAGCCAACTTCCCGGACAGGGAAGCCCGGCTTTCTTT.

Only a few counts were recorded for this clonotype. The chain has TRBV7-2 and TRBJ1-6; D is possibly TRBD1 (5 bases). The CDR3 covers 18 residues. Trimming stripped 2 bases from V and 7 bases from J, with 21 bases between. CDR1 is SGHTA and CDR2 is FQGNSA in the germline V gene. CDR3 sequence: CASSLPQALLLTNSPLHF. CDR3 bases: TGTGCCAGCAGCTTACCACAGGCCCTACTCTTAACCAATTCACCCCTCCACTTT.

The chain carries TRBV7-6 and TRBJ1-1; no definite D call. This CDR3 is built from 16 residues. Germline-derived CDR1 and CDR2 are SGHVS and FNYEAQ. Deletions cut 1 base from V and 5 bases from J, with 17 bases between. The CDR3 here is CASSLETITAVTEAFF. CDR3 DNA sequence: TGTGCCAGCAGCTTAGAGACCATTACAGCGGTGACTGAAGCTTTCTTT.

This clonotype was found a few times. The CDR3 protein is CASSLGGYLAKNIQYF. CDR3 sequence (DNA): TGCGCCAGCAGCTTGGGCGGCTATCTAGCCAAAAACATTCAGTACTTC. V usage is TRBV5-1 and J usage is TRBJ2-4; D not certain. Germline V gene data show CDR1 as SGHRS and CDR2 as YFSETQ. The CDR3 consists of 16 residues. Trimming shortened V by 0 bases and J by 0 bases, and 10 bases separated the two germline ends.

The sample holds a few counts of this clonotype. The genes are TRBV29-1 and TRBJ2-7, with D possibly matching TRBD1 (5 bases). CDR1 SQVTM and CDR2 ANQGSEA come from the germline V gene. The CDR3 consists of 13 residues. Between the trimmed V and J ends, which lost 1 base and 3 bases, there was a span of 10 bases. CDR3 sequence reads: CSVEGGTGYEQYF. Here the CDR3 DNA reads TGCAGCGTTGAAGGGGGCACGGGCTACGAGCAGTACTTC.

In this sample, this clonotype turned up a few times. The V and J genes are TRBV5-1 and TRBJ2-4; a possible D gene is TRBD1 (5 bases). The V gene lost 0 bases and the J gene lost 9 bases, with 13 bases spanning the gap. Germline values: CDR1 SGHRS, CDR2 YFSETQ. The CDR3 length is 14 residues. The CDR3 bases are TGCGCCAGCAGCTTGGTAGGGGCTAATCCCATTCAGTACTTC. The encoded protein is CASSLVGANPIQYF.

The V gene is TRBV18, the J gene TRBJ2-1; possibly TRBD1 for D (6 bases). The V end lost 2 bases, the J end lost 5 bases, and 16 bases lay between the germline ends. This CDR3 spans 16 amino acids. CDR1 and CDR2 from the germline V gene are KGHSH and LQKENI. In nucleotides, the CDR3 is TGTGCCAGCTCACCAGCACAGGGTGAAGGCCACAATGAGCAGTTCTTC. Encoded protein: CASSPAQGEGHNEQFF.

The chain carries TRBV7-9 and TRBJ1-1, with D possibly TRBD1 on 5 matching bases. The CDR3 length is 14 residues. With 4 bases removed from V and 4 bases from J, the gap between germline ends came to 13 bases. Per germline, CDR1 SEHNR and CDR2 FQNEAQ (reference sequence). The CDR3 DNA sequence: TGTGCCAGCAGCTCACCAGGGTCCGGCACTGAAGCTTTCTTT. Its protein product is CASSSPGSGTEAFF.

This clonotype has a handful of counts. The rearrangement joins TRBV6-5 to TRBJ2-4; weak D call: TRBD2 (6 bases). Germline V gene data show CDR1 as MNHEY and CDR2 as SVGAGI. The V end lost 5 bases, the J end lost 10 bases, and 15 bases lay between the germline ends. The CDR3 totals 13 residues. CDR3 coding DNA: TGTGCCAGCAGTCGGTCGCGGGGCCGGATTCAGTACTTC. Translation gives CASSRSRGRIQYF.

This chain joins TRBV9 and TRBJ2-3; tentative D call: TRBD2 (6 bases). The V gene's germline CDR1 is SGDLS and CDR2 YYNGEE. The length of the CDR3 is 16 residues. V gave up 0 bases and J gave up 2 bases, with 13 bases separating them. The CDR3 DNA sequence: TGTGCCAGCAGCGTAGGGCACAGCGGGTCCACAGATACGCAGTATTTT. Translated: CASSVGHSGSTDTQYF.

This clonotype was recorded at least ten times. The rearrangement uses TRBV9 and TRBJ2-2, with 8 bases fitting TRBD2. Trimming at V came to 4 bases and at J to 0 bases, leaving 5 bases not matched to a gene. This CDR3 has 16 residues. Looked up from germline, CDR1 is SGDLS and CDR2 is YYNGEE. CDR3 protein: CASSHPAGANTGELFF. The CDR3 DNA reads TGTGCCAGCAGCCACCCAGCGGGGGCGAACACCGGGGAGCTGTTTTTT.

The chain is built from TRBV5-4 and TRBJ1-6; tentative D call: TRBD1 (5 bases). Germline assignment: CDR1 SGHNT and CDR2 YYREEE (reference sequence). V lost 4 bases and J 5 bases, leaving 13 bases between the germline ends. This CDR3 comprises 15 residues. The CDR3 DNA follows: TGTGCCAGCAGCCGGGGATTGGGGGATAATTCACCCCTCCACTTT. It translates to CASSRGLGDNSPLHF.

In this sample, this clonotype turned up a few times. The chain couples TRBV4-1 to TRBJ1-5, with TRBD1 matching over 9 bases. The CDR3 runs 15 residues. From germline, CDR1 is MGHRA and CDR2 YSYEKL. V shed 4 bases and J 6 bases; nucleotides not matched to a gene: 7. In DNA, the CDR3 is TGCGCCAGCAGCCGCACAGGGGGCAGGGGTCAGCCCCAGCATTTT. This translates into CASSRTGGRGQPQHF.

This clonotype has just a few counts. This chain connects TRBV11-3 to TRBJ2-5, with D uncertain. This CDR3 contains 14 residues. V was cut by 1 base and J by 5 bases, with 11 bases left in between. Germline CDR1 reads SGHNT; CDR2 reads YENEEA. CDR3 sequence reads: CASSLGSQSETQYF. Here the CDR3 DNA reads TGTGCCAGCAGCTTAGGAAGCCAGTCGGAGACCCAGTACTTC.

DNA of the CDR3: TGTGCCAGCAGTTACCTTGACAGGGGAGGGGATGAGCAGTTCTTC. It encodes CASSYLDRGGDEQFF. The chain recombines TRBV6-2 or TRBV6-3 with TRBJ2-1; tentative D call: TRBD1 (8 bases). This CDR3 region has 15 residues. The V end was cut by 2 bases, the J end by 8 bases, with 16 bases between. Germline CDR1 is MNHEY and CDR2 is SVGEGT.

This clonotype was seen only a few times. This chain uses TRBV4-1 with TRBJ2-7, with D possibly being TRBD2 (5 bases). CDR1 and CDR2 (germline): MGHRA, YSYEKL. The CDR3 loop spans 14 amino acids. Deletions cut 1 base from V and 4 bases from J, with 11 bases between. The CDR3 protein is CASSQGFAGYEQYV. Written as DNA, the CDR3 is TGCGCCAGCAGCCAAGGCTTTGCGGGTTACGAGCAGTACGTC.

V and J are TRBV7-2 and TRBJ1-5; no firm D call. From germline, CDR1 is SGHTA and CDR2 FQGNSA. This CDR3 has 15 residues. The ends were cut back, 0 bases at V and 0 bases at J, with 6 bases in the middle. The CDR3 bases are TGTGCCAGCAGCTTAGCGGGCAGTAGCAATCAGCCCCAGCATTTT. Translated: CASSLAGSSNQPQHF.

This clonotype showed up just a few times. The J gene is TRBJ2-5, the V gene TRBV12-3 or TRBV12-4; 9 bases are shared with TRBD2. The CDR3 is made up of 16 amino acids. With 6 bases clipped from V and 2 bases from J, the junction kept 10 bases outside the gene matches. The CDR3 here is CASSTAGGQGQETQYF. CDR3 in DNA: TGTGCCAGCAGCACCGCGGGGGGGCAGGGACAAGAGACCCAGTACTTC.

The chain is built from TRBV18 and TRBJ1-1; 9 bases line up with TRBD1. The CDR3 totals 15 residues. CDR1 and CDR2 from the germline V gene are KGHSH and LQKENI. V shed 3 bases, J shed 1 base, and the junction held 3 bases outside the gene matches. The CDR3 DNA reads TGTGCCAGCTCACCGCAACAGGGGGCGAACACTGAAGCTTTCTTT. It specifies CASSPQQGANTEAFF.

The chain couples TRBV6-5 to TRBJ1-4; D is perhaps TRBD1 (5 bases). The CDR3 runs 15 residues. V was trimmed by 0 bases and J by 8 bases, leaving 13 bases between them. Per germline, CDR1 MNHEY and CDR2 SVGAGI. The CDR3 DNA is TGTGCCAGCAGTTACTCGAGAGGGGTGAGGGAAAAACTGTTTTTT. This gives the protein CASSYSRGVREKLFF.

The chain has TRBV29-1 and TRBJ2-6, with 7 nucleotides matching TRBD2. This CDR3 spans 16 amino acids. The germline gives CDR1 SQVTM, CDR2 ANQGSEA. Trimming cost V 7 bases and J 2 bases; bases outside gene matches: 11. The CDR3 DNA is TGCAGCGCTTGGGGTACGGGGGGTCCTGGGGCCAACGTCCTGACTTTC. Translation: CSAWGTGGPGANVLTF. Based on the CDR3 plus reference TRBV29-1 and TRBJ2-6, the full variable domain is SAVISQKPSRDICQRGTSLTIQCQVDSQVTMMFWYRQQPGQSLTLIATANQGSEATYESGFVIDKFPISRPNLTFSTLTVSNMSPEDSSIYLCSAWGTGGPGANVLTFGAGSRLTVL.

This clonotype was found a few times. J is TRBJ2-7 and V is TRBV6-5, with 8 bases matching TRBD1. The CDR3 sequence is 13 residues long. V was clipped by 5 bases and J by 11 bases; unmatched bases: 11. CDR1 MNHEY and CDR2 SVGAGI come from the germline V gene. CDR3 residues: CASSQAMTGEKYF. The CDR3 nucleotides are TGTGCCAGCAGTCAAGCAATGACAGGGGAGAAGTACTTC.

The table lists this clonotype with a few counts. This chain connects TRBV20-1 to TRBJ1-1; maybe TRBD1 (5 bases). There are 14 residues in the CDR3. Trimming took 1 base from V and 1 from J, leaving 10 bases between them. The V gene's germline CDR1 is DFQATT and CDR2 SNEGSKA (reference sequence). CDR3 sequence (DNA): TGCAGTGCTAGAGTACAGGAGGAGAACACTGAAGCTTTCTTT. Its translation: CSARVQEENTEAFF.

This clonotype appeared a few times. The rearrangement uses TRBV5-1 and TRBJ1-6; 7 nucleotides line up with TRBD1. The CDR3 loop spans 14 amino acids. Per the germline V gene, CDR1 is SGHRS and CDR2 is YFSETQ. J was trimmed by 6 bases and V by 3 bases; bases with no gene match: 3. The CDR3: CASSWGQINSPLHF. The CDR3 bases are TGCGCCAGCAGCTGGGGACAGATTAATTCACCCCTCCACTTT.

The CDR3: CASSLGTGLYQPQHF. The DNA of the CDR3 is TGTGCCAGCAGCCTTGGGACAGGCCTCTATCAGCCCCAGCATTTT. V usage is TRBV5-6 and J usage is TRBJ1-5; 8 positions match TRBD1. The CDR3 has 15 residues. The germline gives CDR1 SGHDT, CDR2 YYEEEE. J lost 5 bases, V lost 4 bases, and 8 bases had no gene match.

This clonotype occurred a few times. This chain links TRBV30 with TRBJ1-1; TRBD1 matches at 8 bases. The ends lost 0 bases at V and 4 bases at J; junction bases unmatched: 1. This CDR3 is built from 13 residues. Germline loops: CDR1 GTSNPN, CDR2 SVGIG (reference sequence). In DNA form, the CDR3 reads TGTGCCTGGAGTGTAGGACAGGGCACTGAAGCTTTCTTT. The encoded protein is CAWSVGQGTEAFF.

This rearrangement joins TRBV28 to TRBJ1-2; perhaps TRBD1 as D (6 bases). V was clipped by 5 bases and J by 5 bases, with 12 bases between them. The germline V gene has CDR1 MDHEN and CDR2 SYDVKM. CDR3 length equals 13 residues. CDR3: CASSLFGQYGYTF. For the CDR3, the DNA is TGTGCCAGCAGTCTCTTTGGACAGTATGGCTACACCTTC.